This T cell receptor beta chain stems from a study of T cell responses to AZD1222 COVID-19 vaccine. Regarding the study as a whole: Without day 14 samples, only post-peak T cell repertoires were studied. The sample set comprised mostly white British donors with more females, and clonal diversity was possibly underestimated.

Trimming pared 7 bases from V and 2 bases from J, leaving 15 bases between. Germline V gene data show CDR1 as ENHRY and CDR2 as SYGVKD. This CDR3 contains 14 residues. Points on this clone: Its antigen is still unknown.

Only in-frame clones appear in the TCRdb table, and some are missing; sequencing was by immunoSEQ multiplex PCR. The sample records 130,000 or so clones, about 90% being singletons. Sequences were derived from peripheral blood, sampled on day 0 of AZD1222 vaccination. The clonotype was recovered from an adult in good health. The V gene is TRBV10-3, the J gene TRBJ2-7, with a possible D match to TRBD2 (5 bases). This CDR3 is CAINPGVRAYEQYF. The CDR3 DNA follows: TGTGCCATCAATCCGGGCGTGAGGGCCTACGAGCAGTACTTC.